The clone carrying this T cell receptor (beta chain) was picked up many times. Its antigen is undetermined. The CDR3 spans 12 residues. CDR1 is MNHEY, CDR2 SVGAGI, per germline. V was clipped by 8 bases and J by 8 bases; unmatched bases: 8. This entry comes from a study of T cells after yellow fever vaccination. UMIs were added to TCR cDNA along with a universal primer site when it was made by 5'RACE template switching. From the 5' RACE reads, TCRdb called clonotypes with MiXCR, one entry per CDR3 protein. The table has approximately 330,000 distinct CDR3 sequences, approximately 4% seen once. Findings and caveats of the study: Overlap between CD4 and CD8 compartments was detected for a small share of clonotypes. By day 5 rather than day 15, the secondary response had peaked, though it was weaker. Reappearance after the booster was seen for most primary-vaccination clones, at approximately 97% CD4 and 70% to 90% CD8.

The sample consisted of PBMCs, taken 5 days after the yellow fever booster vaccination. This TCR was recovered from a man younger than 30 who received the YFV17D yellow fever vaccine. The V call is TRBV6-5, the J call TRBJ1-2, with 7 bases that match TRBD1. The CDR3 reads CASQGDKGGYTF. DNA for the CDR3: TGTGCCAGCCAGGGGGACAAAGGCGGCTACACCTTC.